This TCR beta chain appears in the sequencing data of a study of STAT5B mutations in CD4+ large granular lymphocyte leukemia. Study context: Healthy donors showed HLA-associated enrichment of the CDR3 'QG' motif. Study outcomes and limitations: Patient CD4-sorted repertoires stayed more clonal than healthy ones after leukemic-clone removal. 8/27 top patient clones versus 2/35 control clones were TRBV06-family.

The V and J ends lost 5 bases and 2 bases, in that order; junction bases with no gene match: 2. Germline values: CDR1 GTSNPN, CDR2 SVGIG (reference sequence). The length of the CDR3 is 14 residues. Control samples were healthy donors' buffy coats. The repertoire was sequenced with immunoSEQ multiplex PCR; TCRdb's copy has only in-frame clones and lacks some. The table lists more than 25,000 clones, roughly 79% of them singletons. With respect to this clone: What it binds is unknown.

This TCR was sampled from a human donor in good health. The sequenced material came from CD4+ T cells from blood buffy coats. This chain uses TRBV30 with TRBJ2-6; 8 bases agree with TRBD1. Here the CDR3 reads CAWSQGAGANVLTF. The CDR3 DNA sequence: TGTGCCTGGTCACAGGGGGCTGGGGCCAACGTCCTGACTTTC.